The sequence of this T cell receptor (beta chain) was determined in a study of shared clonotypes between healthy human individuals. Study results and caveats: Memory subsets had estimated richness that was generally smaller than that of naive subsets. Even with large depth, rarefaction showed that sorted-subset sequencing was incomplete.

This clone was recorded once. Its antigen is unknown. This CDR3 has 14 amino acids. Germline V gives CDR1 SNHLY, CDR2 FYNNEI. After removal of 7 bases from V and 3 bases from J, the junction contained 7 bases not matched to a gene. The data were produced by immunoSEQ multiplex PCR, yet TCRdb's version contains in-frame clones alone and is incomplete. The table lists about 1 million clones, approximately 68% of them singletons. V usage is TRBV2 and J usage is TRBJ2-3; 7 bases map to TRBD2. This receptor was taken from a man between 18 and 29 years old in good health. The sequencing sample was made of memory CD4+ T cells sorted from blood. As for subset: CD45RA-negative fraction. The DNA for the CDR3 is TGTGCCAGCAATCGCGGGAGTTGGACAGATACGCAGTATTTT. This gives the protein CASNRGSWTDTQYF.